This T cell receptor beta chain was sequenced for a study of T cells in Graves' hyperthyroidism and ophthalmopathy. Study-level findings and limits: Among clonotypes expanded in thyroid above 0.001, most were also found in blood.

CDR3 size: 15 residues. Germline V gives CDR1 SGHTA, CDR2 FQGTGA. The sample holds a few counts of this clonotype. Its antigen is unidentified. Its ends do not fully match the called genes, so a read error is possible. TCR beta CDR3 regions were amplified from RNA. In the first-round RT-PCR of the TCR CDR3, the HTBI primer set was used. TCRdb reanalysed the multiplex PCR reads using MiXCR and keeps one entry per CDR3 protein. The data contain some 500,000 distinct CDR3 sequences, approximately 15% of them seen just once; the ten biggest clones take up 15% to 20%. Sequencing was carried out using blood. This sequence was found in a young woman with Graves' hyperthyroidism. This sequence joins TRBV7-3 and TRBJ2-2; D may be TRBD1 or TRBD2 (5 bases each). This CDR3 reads CASSLGLSYTGKLFF. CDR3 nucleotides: TGTGCCAGCAGCCTGGGGCTATCCTACACCGGGAAGCTGTTTTTT.